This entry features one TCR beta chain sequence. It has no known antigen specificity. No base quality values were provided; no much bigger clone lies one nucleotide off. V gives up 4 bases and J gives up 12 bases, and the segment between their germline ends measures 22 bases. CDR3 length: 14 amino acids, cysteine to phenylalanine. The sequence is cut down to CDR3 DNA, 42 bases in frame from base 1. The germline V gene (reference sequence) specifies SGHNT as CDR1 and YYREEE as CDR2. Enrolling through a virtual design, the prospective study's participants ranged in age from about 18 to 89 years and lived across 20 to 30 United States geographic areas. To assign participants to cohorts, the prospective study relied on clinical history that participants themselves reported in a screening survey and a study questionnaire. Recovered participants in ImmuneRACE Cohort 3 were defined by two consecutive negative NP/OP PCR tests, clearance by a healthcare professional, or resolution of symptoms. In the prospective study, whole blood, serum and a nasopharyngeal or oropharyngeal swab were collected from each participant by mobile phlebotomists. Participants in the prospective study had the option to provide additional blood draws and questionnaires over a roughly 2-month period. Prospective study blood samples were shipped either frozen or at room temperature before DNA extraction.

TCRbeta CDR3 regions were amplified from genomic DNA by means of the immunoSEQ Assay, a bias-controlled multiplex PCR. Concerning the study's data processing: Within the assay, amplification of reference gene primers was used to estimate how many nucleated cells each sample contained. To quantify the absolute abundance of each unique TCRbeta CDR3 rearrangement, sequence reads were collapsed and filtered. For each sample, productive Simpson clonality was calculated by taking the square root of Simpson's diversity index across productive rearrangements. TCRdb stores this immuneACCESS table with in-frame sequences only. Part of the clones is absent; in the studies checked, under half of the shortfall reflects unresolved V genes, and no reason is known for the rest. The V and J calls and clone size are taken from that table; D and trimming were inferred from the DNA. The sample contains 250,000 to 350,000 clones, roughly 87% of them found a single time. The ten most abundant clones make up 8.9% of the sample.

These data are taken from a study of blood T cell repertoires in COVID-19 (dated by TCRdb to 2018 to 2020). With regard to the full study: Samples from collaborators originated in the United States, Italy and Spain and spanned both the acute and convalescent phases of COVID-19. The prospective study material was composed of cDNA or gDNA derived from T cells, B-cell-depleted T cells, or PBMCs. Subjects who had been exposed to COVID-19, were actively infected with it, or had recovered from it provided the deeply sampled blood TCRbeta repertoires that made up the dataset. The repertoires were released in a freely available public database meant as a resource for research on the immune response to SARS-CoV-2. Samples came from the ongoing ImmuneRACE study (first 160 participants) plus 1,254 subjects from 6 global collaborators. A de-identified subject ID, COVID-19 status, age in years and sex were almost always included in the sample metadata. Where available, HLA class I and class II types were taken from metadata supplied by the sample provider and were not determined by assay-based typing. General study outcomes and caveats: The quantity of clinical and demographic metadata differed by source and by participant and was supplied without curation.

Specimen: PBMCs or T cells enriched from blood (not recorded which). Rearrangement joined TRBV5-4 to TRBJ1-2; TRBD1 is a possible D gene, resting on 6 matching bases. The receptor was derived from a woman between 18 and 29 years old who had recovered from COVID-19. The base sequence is TGTGCCAGCAGCCTAGGGGGGGACAAGCTCACTAACACCTTC. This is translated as CASSLGGDKLTNTF.